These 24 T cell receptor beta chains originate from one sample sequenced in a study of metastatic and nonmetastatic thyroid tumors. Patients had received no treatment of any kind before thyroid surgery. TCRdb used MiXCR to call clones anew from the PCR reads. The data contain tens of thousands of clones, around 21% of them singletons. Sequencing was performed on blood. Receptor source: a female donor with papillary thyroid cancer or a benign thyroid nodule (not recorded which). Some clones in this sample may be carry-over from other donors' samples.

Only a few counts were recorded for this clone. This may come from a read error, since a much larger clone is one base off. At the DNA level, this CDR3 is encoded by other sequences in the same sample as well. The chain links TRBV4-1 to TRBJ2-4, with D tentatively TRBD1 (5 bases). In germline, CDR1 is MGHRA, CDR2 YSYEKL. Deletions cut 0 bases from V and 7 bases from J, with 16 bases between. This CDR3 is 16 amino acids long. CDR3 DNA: TGCGCCAGCAGCCAAGACAATCGGCAGGGCAGGAACATTCAGTACTTC. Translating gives CASSQDNRQGRNIQYF.

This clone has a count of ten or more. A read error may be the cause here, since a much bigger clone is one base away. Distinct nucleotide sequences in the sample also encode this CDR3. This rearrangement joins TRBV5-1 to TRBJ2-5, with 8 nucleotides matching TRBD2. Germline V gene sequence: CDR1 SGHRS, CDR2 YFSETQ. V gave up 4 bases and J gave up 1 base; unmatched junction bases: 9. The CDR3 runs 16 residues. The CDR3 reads CASSPGTSGSQETQYF. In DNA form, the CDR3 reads TGCGCCAGCAGCCCCGGGACGAGCGGGAGCCAAGAGACCCAGTACTTC.

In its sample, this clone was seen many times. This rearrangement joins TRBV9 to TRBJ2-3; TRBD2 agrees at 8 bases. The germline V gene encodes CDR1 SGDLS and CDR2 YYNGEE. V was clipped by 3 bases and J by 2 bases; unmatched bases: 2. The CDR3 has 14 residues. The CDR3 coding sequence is TGTGCCAGCAGCGCTAGCGGGTACACAGATACGCAGTATTTT. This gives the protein CASSASGYTDTQYF.

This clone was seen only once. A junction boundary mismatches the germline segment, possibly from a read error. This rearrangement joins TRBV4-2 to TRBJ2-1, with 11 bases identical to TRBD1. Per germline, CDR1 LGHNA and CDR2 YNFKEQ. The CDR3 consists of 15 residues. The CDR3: CASSRGQGASNEEFF. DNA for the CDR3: TGTGCCAGCAGCCGTGGACAGGGGGCCTCCAATGAGGAGTTCTTC.

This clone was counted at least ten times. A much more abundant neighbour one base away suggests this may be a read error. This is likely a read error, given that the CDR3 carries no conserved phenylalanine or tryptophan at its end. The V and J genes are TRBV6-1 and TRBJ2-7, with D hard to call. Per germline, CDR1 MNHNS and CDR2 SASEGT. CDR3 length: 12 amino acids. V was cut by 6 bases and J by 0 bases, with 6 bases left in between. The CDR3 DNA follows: TGTGCCAGCAGAGGGTACTCCTACGAGCAGTACCTC. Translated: CASRGYSYEQYL.

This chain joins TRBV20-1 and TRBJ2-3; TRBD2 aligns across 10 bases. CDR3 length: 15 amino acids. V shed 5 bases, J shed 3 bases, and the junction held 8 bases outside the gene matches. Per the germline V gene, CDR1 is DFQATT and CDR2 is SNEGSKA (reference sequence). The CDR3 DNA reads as TGCAGTGCTCTGGCCCCTAGCGGGAGTACAGATACGCAGTATTTT. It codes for CSALAPSGSTDTQYF.

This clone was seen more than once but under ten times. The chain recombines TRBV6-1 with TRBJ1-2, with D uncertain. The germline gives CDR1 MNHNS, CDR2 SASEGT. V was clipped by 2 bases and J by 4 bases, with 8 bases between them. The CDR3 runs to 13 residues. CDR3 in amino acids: CASSETEPYGYTF. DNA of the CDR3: TGTGCCAGCAGTGAAACCGAGCCCTATGGCTACACCTTC.

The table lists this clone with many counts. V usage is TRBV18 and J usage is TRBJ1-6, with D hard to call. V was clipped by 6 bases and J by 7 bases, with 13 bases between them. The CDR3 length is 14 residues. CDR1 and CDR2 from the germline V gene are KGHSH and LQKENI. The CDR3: CASSGGPINSPLHF. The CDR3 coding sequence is TGTGCCAGCTCCGGCGGACCGATAAATTCACCCCTCCACTTT. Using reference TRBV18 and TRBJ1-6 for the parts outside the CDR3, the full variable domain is NAGVMQNPRHLVRRRGQEARLRCSPMKGHSHVYWYRQLPEEGLKFMVYLQKENIIDESGMPKERFSAEFPKEGPSILRIQQVVRGDSAAYFCASSGGPINSPLHFGNGTRLTVT.

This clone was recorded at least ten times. The CDR3 nucleotides read TGTGCCAGCAGCCAGACAGTCTCCTACAATGAGCAGTTCTTC. It encodes CASSQTVSYNEQFF. The chain recombines TRBV7-2 with TRBJ2-1; maybe TRBD1 (5 bases). Germline V CDR1 and CDR2: SGHTA, FQGNSA. The CDR3 covers 14 residues. V shed 5 bases and J shed 0 bases, with 8 bases lying between them.

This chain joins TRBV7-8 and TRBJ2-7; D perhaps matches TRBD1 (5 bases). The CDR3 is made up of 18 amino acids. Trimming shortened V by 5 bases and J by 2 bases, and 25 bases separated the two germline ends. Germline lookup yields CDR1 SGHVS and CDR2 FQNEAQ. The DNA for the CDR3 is TGTGCCAGCAGCCCTAGGTGGCCCACCGATCAGGGCGCCTACGAGCAGTACTTC. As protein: CASSPRWPTDQGAYEQYF.

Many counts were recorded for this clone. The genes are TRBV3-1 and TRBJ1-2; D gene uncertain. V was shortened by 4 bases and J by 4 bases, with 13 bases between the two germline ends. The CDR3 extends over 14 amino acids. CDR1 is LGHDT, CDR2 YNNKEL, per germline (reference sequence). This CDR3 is CASSRSEASYGYTF. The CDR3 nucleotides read TGTGCCAGCAGCCGTTCGGAGGCCTCCTATGGCTACACCTTC.

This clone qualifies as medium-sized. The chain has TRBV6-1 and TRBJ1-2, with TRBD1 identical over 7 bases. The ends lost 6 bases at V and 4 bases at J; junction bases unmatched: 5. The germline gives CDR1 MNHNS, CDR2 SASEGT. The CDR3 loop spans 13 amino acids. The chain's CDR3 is CASRLPGGYGYTF. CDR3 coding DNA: TGTGCCAGCAGGTTACCAGGGGGCTATGGCTACACCTTC.

The CDR3 loop reads CAWRGPHGYTF. CDR3 in DNA: TGTGCCTGGAGGGGGCCCCATGGCTACACCTTC. The chain employs TRBV30 and TRBJ1-2; D is possibly TRBD1 (5 bases). Germline V CDR1 and CDR2: GTSNPN, SVGIG (reference sequence). There are 11 residues in the CDR3. Trimming stripped 3 bases from V and 6 bases from J, with 8 bases between.

CDR3 coding DNA: TGTGCCTCCGCGACAGGGCCCTCTGGGGCCAACGTCCTGACTTTC. It encodes CASATGPSGANVLTF. The chain is built from TRBV2 and TRBJ2-6; 7 bases match TRBD1. Germline values: CDR1 SNHLY, CDR2 FYNNEI. The ends lost 11 bases at V and 0 bases at J; junction bases unmatched: 7. This CDR3 has 15 amino acids.

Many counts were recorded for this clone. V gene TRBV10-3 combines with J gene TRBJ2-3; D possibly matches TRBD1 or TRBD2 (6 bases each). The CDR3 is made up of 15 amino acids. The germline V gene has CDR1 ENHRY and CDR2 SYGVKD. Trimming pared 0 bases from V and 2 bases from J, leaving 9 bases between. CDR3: CAISESGGVTDTQYF. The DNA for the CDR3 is TGTGCCATCAGTGAGTCGGGGGGCGTCACAGATACGCAGTATTTT.

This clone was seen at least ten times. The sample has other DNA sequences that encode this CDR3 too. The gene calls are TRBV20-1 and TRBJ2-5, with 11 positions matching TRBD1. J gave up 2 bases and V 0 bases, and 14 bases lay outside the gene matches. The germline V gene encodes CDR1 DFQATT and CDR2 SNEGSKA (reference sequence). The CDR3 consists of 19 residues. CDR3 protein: CSARDPPGRTGGPQETQYF. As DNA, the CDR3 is TGCAGTGCTAGAGATCCTCCCGGAAGGACAGGGGGCCCGCAAGAGACCCAGTACTTC.

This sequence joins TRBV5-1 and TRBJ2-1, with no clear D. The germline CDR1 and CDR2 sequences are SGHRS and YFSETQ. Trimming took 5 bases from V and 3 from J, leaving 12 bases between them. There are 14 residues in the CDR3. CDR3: CASRSFPNYNEQFF. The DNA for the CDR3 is TGCGCCAGCAGGTCGTTTCCGAACTACAATGAGCAGTTCTTC.

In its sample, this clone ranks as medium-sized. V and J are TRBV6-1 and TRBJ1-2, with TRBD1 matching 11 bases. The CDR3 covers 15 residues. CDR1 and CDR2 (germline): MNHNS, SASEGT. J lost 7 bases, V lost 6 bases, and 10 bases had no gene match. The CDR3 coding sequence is TGTGCCAGCAGACTGCCCCGAGGACAGGGGGCTGGCTACACCTTC. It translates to CASRLPRGQGAGYTF.

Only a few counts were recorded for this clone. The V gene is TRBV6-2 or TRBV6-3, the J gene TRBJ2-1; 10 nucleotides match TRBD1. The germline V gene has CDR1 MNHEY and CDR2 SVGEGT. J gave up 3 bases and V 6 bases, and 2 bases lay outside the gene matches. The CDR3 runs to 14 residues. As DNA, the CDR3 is TGTGCCAGCAGCGGACAGGGGGGCTACAATGAGCAGTTCTTC. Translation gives CASSGQGGYNEQFF.

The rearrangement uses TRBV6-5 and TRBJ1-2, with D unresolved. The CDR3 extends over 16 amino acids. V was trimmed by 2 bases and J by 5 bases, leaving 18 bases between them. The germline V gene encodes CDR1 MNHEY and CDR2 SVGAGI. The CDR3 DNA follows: TGTGCCAGCAGTTACGATTCCCGGGCCCCGACGTATGGCTACACCTTC. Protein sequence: CASSYDSRAPTYGYTF.

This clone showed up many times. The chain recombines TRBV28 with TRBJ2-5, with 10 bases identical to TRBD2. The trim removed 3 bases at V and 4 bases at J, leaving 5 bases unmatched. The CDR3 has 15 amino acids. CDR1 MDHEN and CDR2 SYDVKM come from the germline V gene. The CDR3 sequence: CASSLPAGGRETQYF. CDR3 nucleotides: TGTGCCAGCAGTTTGCCAGCGGGAGGGAGAGAGACCCAGTACTTC.

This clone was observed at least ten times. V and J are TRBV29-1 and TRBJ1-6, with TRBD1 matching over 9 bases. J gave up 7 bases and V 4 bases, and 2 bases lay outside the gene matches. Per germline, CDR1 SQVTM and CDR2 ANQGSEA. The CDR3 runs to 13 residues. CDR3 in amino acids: CSVGQGVNSPLHF. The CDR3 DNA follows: TGCAGCGTTGGACAGGGGGTAAATTCACCCCTCCACTTT.

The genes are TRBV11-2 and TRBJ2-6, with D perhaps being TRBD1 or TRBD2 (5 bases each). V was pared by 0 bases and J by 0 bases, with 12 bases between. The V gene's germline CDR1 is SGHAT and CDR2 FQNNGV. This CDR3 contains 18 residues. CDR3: CASSLDLGRSSGANVLTF. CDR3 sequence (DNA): TGTGCCAGCAGCTTAGATCTGGGACGGAGCTCTGGGGCCAACGTCCTGACTTTC.

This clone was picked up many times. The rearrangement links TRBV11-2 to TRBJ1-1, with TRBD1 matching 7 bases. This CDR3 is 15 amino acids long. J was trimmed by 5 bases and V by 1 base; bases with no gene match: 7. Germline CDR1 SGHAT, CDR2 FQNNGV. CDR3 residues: CASSLGQGFRTEAFF. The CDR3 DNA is TGTGCCAGCAGCTTAGGACAGGGTTTTCGAACTGAAGCTTTCTTT.